This is a list of T cell receptor beta chains from one sample in a study of CD4 and CD8 cells across lung adenocarcinoma regions. One entry per CDR3 protein results from TCRdb running MiXCR on the PCR reads. The table shows about 20,000 distinct CDR3 sequences, with about 53% occurring only once. The sequenced sample consisted of CD8+ T cells from the center of a lung tumor. These receptors all stem from a female donor with lung adenocarcinoma. The CD4 and CD8 labels of this study may be unreliable. CDR3s include the opening cysteine and the closing phenylalanine or tryptophan. The D gene is left open where the match is weak. Rows give clone size only sometimes, using once, few, many, or a class for an expanded clone.

cdr3_nt cdr3_aa cdr3_length j_call clone_size d_call v_call
TGTGCCAGCAGTCCCACTCCGCGAAACAAAGAGACCCAGTACTTC CASSPTPRNKETQYF 15 TRBJ2-5 . . TRBV27
TGTGCCAGCAGGGACAGGGAGAAGTACAATGAGCAGTTCTTC CASRDREKYNEQFF 14 TRBJ2-1 . TRBD1 TRBV6-4
TGTGCCAGCACCTGGGGAAGCGGCGGGCCCCAGCATTTT CASTWGSGGPQHF 13 TRBJ1-5 . . TRBV6-1
TGTGGCAGCAGTGCAGGAGCGGGAGCCAAAAATACGCAGTACTTC CGSSAGAGAKNTQYF 15 TRBJ2-7 . TRBD2 TRBV6-1
TGTGCCAGCAGTCCCCAAATGGGGGCCGGAGGTAAAAATACGCAGTACTTC CASSPQMGAGGKNTQYF 17 TRBJ2-7 once . TRBV27
TGCGCCAGCAGCTTGGTTGGGGGCACGAGGGTAGATGGCTACACCTTC CASSLVGGTRVDGYTF 16 TRBJ1-2 . . TRBV5-1
TGCGCCAGCAGCCAAGTTGGACAGGGGGCGGGCACCGGGGAGCTGTTTTTT CASSQVGQGAGTGELFF 17 TRBJ2-2 many TRBD1 TRBV4-1
TGCGCCAGCACAGCTAGCGGGATTTACGAGCAGTACTTC CASTASGIYEQYF 13 TRBJ2-7 . TRBD2 TRBV10-2
TGTGCCATCAGGGGGTTTGACCAAAACATTCAGTACTTC CAIRGFDQNIQYF 13 TRBJ2-4 . TRBD1 TRBV27
TGTGCCAGCAGTGCTCGGGACCCCACAGATACGCAGTATTTT CASSARDPTDTQYF 14 TRBJ2-3 . . TRBV6-1
TGTGCCAGCAGCGCGACCAGAGGGGGCTACTATGGCTACACCTTC CASSATRGGYYGYTF 15 TRBJ1-2 . TRBD1 TRBV7-8
TGTGCGGGCCTAGGGGGCTGTGACCCAGATACCCAGTATTTC CAGLGGCDPDTQYF 14 TRBJ2-3 . TRBD1 TRBV10-3
TGTGCCATCAGTGAGTCGAGACCTCGCCCAGAGACGCAGTATTTT CAISESRPRPETQYF 15 TRBJ2-3 . . TRBV10-3
TGTGGTGCGAGGCTCGGAGGGGGAGACCCAGATACCCAGTATTTC CGARLGGGDPDTQYF 15 TRBJ2-3 . . TRBV10-3
TGTGCCAGCGGCTCGGGGCTGGGAGGCAAAAACACGCAGTATTTC CASGSGLGGKNTQYF 15 TRBJ2-3 . . TRBV7-3
TGTGCCAGCAGTTACTACCTAGGGGATACGCAGTATTTT CASSYYLGDTQYF 13 TRBJ2-3 . . TRBV6-5
TGTGCCAGCAGCCCAGCCCGGTTGGGATACGAGCAGTACTTC CASSPARLGYEQYF 14 TRBJ2-7 . . TRBV14
TGTGCCAGCAGCTTATTTGGGAGACGGACCGGGGAGCTGTTTTTT CASSLFGRRTGELFF 15 TRBJ2-2 . . TRBV7-2
TGCGCCAGCAGCTGGGACGGATTGGATACGCAGTATTTT CASSWDGLDTQYF 13 TRBJ2-3 once . TRBV5-1
TGTGCCAGCAGCCTGAACGGGGATACGCAGTATTTT CASSLNGDTQYF 12 TRBJ2-3 . . TRBV7-6
TGTGGCAGCAGGGGCCAGAGTAGCACAGATACGCAGTACTTC CGSRGQSSTDTQYF 14 TRBJ2-7 . . TRBV6-1
TGTGCCAGCGCGGGGCACGGGGACAGGGACCAAGAGATTCAGTACTTC CASAGHGDRDQEIQYF 16 TRBJ2-5 . TRBD1 TRBV6-1
TGCAGTGCTAGAGAGCTAGCGGGAGTGGGAATCCCCTACGAGCAGTACTTC CSARELAGVGIPYEQYF 17 TRBJ2-7 few TRBD2 TRBV20-1
TGTGCCAGCAGTGAAGTAAGGAACGGCCAAGAGACCCAGTACTTC CASSEVRNGQETQYF 15 TRBJ2-5 few . TRBV6-1
TGTGCCAGCAGTCCCCGATCGTGGCTGGGAGCCAAAGACACTCAGTACTTC CASSPRSWLGAKDTQYF 17 TRBJ2-4 once . TRBV27
TGTGCCTGGAGTTTACGACTCAAAAACATTCAGTATTTT CAWSLRLKNIQYF 13 TRBJ2-3 . . TRBV27
TGTGCCAGCAGAATTGGGACATTCGGCAATCAGCCCCAGCATTTT CASRIGTFGNQPQHF 15 TRBJ1-5 . . TRBV12-3/TRBV12-4
TGCGCCAGCAGTGCGACTAGCGGGGGTGACACAGATACGCAGTATTTT CASSATSGGDTDTQYF 16 TRBJ2-3 . TRBD2 TRBV10-2
TGTGCCAGCAGCTTAGCGAGCCACAATGAGCAGTTCTTC CASSLASHNEQFF 13 TRBJ2-1 few . TRBV11-3
TGCGCCAGCAGCTTGGTGCCAGGGGCTAACTATGGCTACACCTTC CASSLVPGANYGYTF 15 TRBJ1-2 few . TRBV5-1
TGTGCCAGCAGTTTTCCCGCGGGAGCCAAAAACATTCAGTATTTC CASSFPAGAKNIQYF 15 TRBJ2-4 . TRBD2 TRBV12-3/TRBV12-4
TGTGCGGGCAGCGGGGGCCGCGCTCCTGATACGCAGTATTTC CAGSGGRAPDTQYF 14 TRBJ2-3 . TRBD2 TRBV7-3
TGTGCCAGCAGGTGGAGACTCGGAGAAAGCACAGATACGCAGTATTTT CASRWRLGESTDTQYF 16 TRBJ2-3 . . TRBV4-2
TGTGCCTCGGGGCTGGGAGTGAAAGATATTCAGTACTTT CASGLGVKDIQYF 13 TRBJ2-3 . . TRBV11-3
TGTGCCAGCTACCCCCGACTAGCGGGCTACAATGAGCAGTTCTTC CASYPRLAGYNEQFF 15 TRBJ2-1 . TRBD2 TRBV27
TGTGCCAGCAGCCAACCCGGGACAGGCGTAACTGAAGCTTTCTTT CASSQPGTGVTEAFF 15 TRBJ1-1 few TRBD1 TRBV14
TGTGCCGCGAGACTGGGGGGGCGTGACCAAGATACGCAGTATTTT CAARLGGRDQDTQYF 15 TRBJ2-3 . . TRBV10-3
TGTGCCATCAGTAGGACTAGCGGGGGCAATGAGCAGTTCTTC CAISRTSGGNEQFF 14 TRBJ2-1 once TRBD2 TRBV10-3
TGCGCCACTCAGGGGAGCAATCAGCCCCAGCATTTT CATQGSNQPQHF 12 TRBJ1-5 . . TRBV10-2